These 9 T cell receptor beta chains share one sample of origin, sequenced in a study of blood T cell repertoires in COVID-19. Repertoires were generated with immunoSEQ multiplex PCR, while TCRdb's copy carries only in-frame clones and drops some. The sample carries more than 70,000 clones, approximately 86% recorded once. Material for sequencing was peripheral blood. The receptor source for this set is a man aged 50-59 years with active or convalescent COVID-19.

V and J are TRBV29-1 and TRBJ1-1; D is uncertain. Germline V gene data show CDR1 as SQVTM and CDR2 as ANQGSEA. Trimming removed 4 bases at V and 1 base at J, with 13 bases between. This CDR3 has 14 residues. CDR3 sequence reads: CSVGIQKGNTEAFF. DNA for the CDR3: TGCAGCGTTGGGATACAGAAAGGGAACACTGAAGCTTTCTTT.

The rearrangement joins TRBV7-2 to TRBJ1-5, with D possibly TRBD1 on 6 matching bases. Germline loops: CDR1 SGHTA, CDR2 FQGNSA. The CDR3 is made up of 14 amino acids. V was clipped by 6 bases and J by 7 bases, with 16 bases between them. CDR3 in amino acids: CASSLETGPQPQHF. DNA of the CDR3: TGTGCCAGCAGTCTTGAGACAGGACCGCAGCCCCAGCATTTT.

In this sample, this clone turned up a few times. The J gene is TRBJ2-1, the V gene TRBV7-6; TRBD2 matches 8 bases. The CDR3 spans 16 residues. Trimming took 4 bases from V and 4 from J; bases not matched to a gene: 9. Germline CDR1 SGHVS, CDR2 FNYEAQ. For the CDR3, the DNA is TGTGCCAGCAGCTCCTTCTTCGCGGGGGGTTACAATGAGCAGTTCTTC. Translating it yields CASSSFFAGGYNEQFF. The complete variable domain, with remaining parts taken from reference TRBV7-6 and TRBJ2-1, reads GAGVSQSPRYKVTKRGQDVALRCDPISGHVSLYWYRQALGQGPEFLTYFNYEAQQDKSGLPNDRFSAERPEGSISTLTIQRTEQRDSAMYRCASSSFFAGGYNEQFFGPGTRLTVL.

This clone was seen a few times. This chain connects TRBV2 to TRBJ2-7, with D unclear. Deletions cut 7 bases from V and 1 base from J, with 11 bases between. CDR1 and CDR2 (germline): SNHLY, FYNNEI. CDR3 size: 13 residues. CDR3 in DNA: TGTGCCAGCAATTTGCTTCAGTCCTACGAGCAGTACTTC. Translation: CASNLLQSYEQYF.

The rearrangement links TRBV30 to TRBJ2-5; D ambiguous. Trimming stripped 0 bases from V and 1 base from J, with 9 bases between. This CDR3 region has 14 residues. The germline V gene encodes CDR1 GTSNPN and CDR2 SVGIG (reference sequence). CDR3 in DNA: TGTGCCTGGAGTGTAGGTTACAGCCAAGAGACCCAGTACTTC. Protein sequence: CAWSVGYSQETQYF. The full variable domain, completed using reference TRBV30 and TRBJ2-5, is SQTIHQWPATLVQPVGSPLSLECTVEGTSNPNLYWYRQAAGRGLQLLFYSVGIGQISSEVPQNLSASRPQDRQFILSSKKLLLSDSGFYLCAWSVGYSQETQYFGPGTRLLVL.

The chain employs TRBV19 and TRBJ2-1, with TRBD1 matching 11 bases. J was trimmed by 4 bases and V by 6 bases; bases with no gene match: 5. Germline-derived CDR1 and CDR2 are LNHDA and SQIVND (reference sequence). The CDR3 contains 15 residues. CDR3 sequence reads: CASSLGTGGYNEQFF. The CDR3 nucleotides are TGTGCCAGTAGCCTCGGGACAGGGGGTTACAATGAGCAGTTCTTC.

This clone has just a few counts. Other DNA sequences within the sample encode an identical CDR3. The chain recombines TRBV28 with TRBJ2-3; no clear D. V lost 4 bases, J lost 3 bases, and 14 bases lay in between. Per the germline V gene, CDR1 is MDHEN and CDR2 is SYDVKM. The CDR3 sequence is 15 residues long. CDR3 protein: CASSSYSYSTDTQYF. CDR3 sequence (DNA): TGTGCCAGCAGTTCCTACAGTTACTCTACAGATACGCAGTATTTT. The full variable domain, its missing parts supplied by reference TRBV28 and TRBJ2-3, is DVKVTQSSRYLVKRTGEKVFLECVQDMDHENMFWYRQDPGLGLRLIYFSYDVKMKEKGDIPEGYSVSREKKERFSLILESASTNQTSMYLCASSSYSYSTDTQYFGPGTRLTVL.

The gene calls are TRBV9 and TRBJ1-2, with 11 bases matching TRBD1. The CDR3 length is 15 residues. Germline loops: CDR1 SGDLS, CDR2 YYNGEE. Trimming cost V 4 bases and J 3 bases; bases outside gene matches: 5. This CDR3 reads CASSPRTGGDYGYTF. DNA for the CDR3: TGTGCCAGCAGCCCCAGGACAGGGGGCGACTATGGCTACACCTTC.

The chain joins TRBV9 to TRBJ2-1; a weak D match, TRBD2 (5 bases). Looked up from germline, CDR1 is SGDLS and CDR2 is YYNGEE. Trimming left V 0 bases short and J 8 bases short, with 12 bases between. The CDR3 runs 14 residues. DNA for the CDR3: TGTGCCAGCAGCGTAGTGGCGGGCGGGTATGAGCAGTTCTTC. It specifies CASSVVAGGYEQFF.